These 24 T cell receptor beta chains were sequenced from one sample in a study of beta chain features in type 1 diabetes. Study-wide points: Among all four CD4+ subsets, Type 1 diabetes patients had TCRB CDR3s that were moderately but significantly shorter.

The sequenced template was cDNA made from the entire isolated RNA. The method was immunoSEQ multiplex PCR; TCRdb's version includes in-frame clones alone and lacks a portion of them. The data show roughly 350,000 clones, around 10% seen once. These receptors' targets are unknown. The sample consisted of central memory CD4+ T cells from blood. These receptors originate from a man younger than 45 with type 1 diabetes.

This clone has a count of ten or more. This chain links TRBV28 with TRBJ2-2; no firm D call. Germline V gene sequence: CDR1 MDHEN, CDR2 SYDVKM. The CDR3 length is 13 residues. Deletions cut 3 bases from V and 3 bases from J, with 5 bases between. The CDR3 sequence: CASSLGYTGELFF. As DNA, the CDR3 is TGTGCCAGCAGTTTGGGGTACACCGGGGAGCTGTTTTTT.

The V gene is TRBV29-1, the J gene TRBJ2-7; a possible D gene is TRBD1 (6 bases). Trimming removed 4 bases from V and 0 bases from J, with 13 bases in between. Germline-derived CDR1 and CDR2 are SQVTM and ANQGSEA. The CDR3 sequence is 14 residues long. The CDR3 coding sequence is TGCAGCGTTGCCCGGGACACAACCTCCTACGAGCAGTACTTC. It translates to CSVARDTTSYEQYF.

Only a few counts were recorded for this clone. The V gene is TRBV4-2, the J gene TRBJ2-5; possible D gene TRBD2, 5 bases. Germline V CDR1 and CDR2: LGHNA, YNFKEQ. The germline V and J ends were trimmed by 1 base and 2 bases, with 5 bases remaining between them. The CDR3 is 13 residues long. CDR3 loop: CASSQGEQETQYF. In nucleotides, the CDR3 is TGTGCCAGCAGCCAAGGGGAGCAAGAGACCCAGTACTTC.

This clone was observed a handful of times. The chain carries TRBV10-3 and TRBJ1-5, with TRBD1 identical over 8 bases. V shed 11 bases and J 2 bases; nucleotides not matched to a gene: 11. In germline, CDR1 is ENHRY, CDR2 SYGVKD. CDR3 length: 15 residues. The CDR3 DNA reads TGTGCCGTACAGGGGGAGAGCGGCGGCAATCAGCCCCAGCATTTT. This gives the protein CAVQGESGGNQPQHF.

The sample holds a few counts of this clone. The V and J genes are TRBV11-1 and TRBJ1-2; TRBD1 matches 8 bases. Germline assignment: CDR1 SGHAT and CDR2 FQDESV (reference sequence). This CDR3 comprises 16 residues. Trimming removed 4 bases from V and 1 base from J; junction bases left unmatched: 8. CDR3 sequence: CASSSSGQGHNYGYTF. CDR3 in DNA: TGTGCCAGCAGCTCCAGCGGACAGGGCCATAACTATGGCTACACCTTC.

This clone was picked up many times. The CDR3 DNA is TGTGCCAGCAGCTTATCGCTAGCGACAGATACGCAGTATTTT. This encodes CASSLSLATDTQYF. The genes are TRBV11-2 and TRBJ2-3; TRBD2 is a possible D gene (6 bases). Trimming shortened V by 2 bases and J by 3 bases, and 9 bases separated the two germline ends. CDR1 and CDR2 (germline): SGHAT, FQNNGV. This CDR3 has 14 residues. Combining the CDR3 with reference TRBV11-2 and TRBJ2-3 gives the whole variable domain EAGVAQSPRYKIIEKRQSVAFWCNPISGHATLYWYQQILGQGPKLLIQFQNNGVVDDSQLPKDRFSAERLKGVDSTLKIQPAKLEDSAVYLCASSLSLATDTQYFGPGTRLTVL.

The chain links TRBV7-8 to TRBJ2-1; 7 bases line up with TRBD2. The V gene's germline CDR1 is SGHVS and CDR2 FQNEAQ. The CDR3 has 14 residues. V lost 4 bases to trimming and J lost 12 bases; unmatched junction nucleotides: 12. The CDR3 is CASSYRLAGAGQFF. The CDR3 DNA is TGTGCCAGCAGCTACCGACTAGCAGGCGCAGGGCAGTTCTTC.

The chain couples TRBV27 to TRBJ1-4, with 8 bases aligning to TRBD1. The CDR3 loop spans 15 amino acids. Trimming cost V 5 bases and J 1 base; bases outside gene matches: 3. Germline CDR1 is MNHEY and CDR2 is SMNVEV (reference sequence). The CDR3 spells CASSPDRGTNEKLFF. CDR3 nucleotide sequence: TGTGCCAGCAGTCCCGACAGGGGAACTAATGAAAAACTGTTTTTT.

The chain has TRBV6-5 and TRBJ1-5, with D possibly TRBD1 on 5 matching bases. The CDR3 contains 15 residues. Germline loops: CDR1 MNHEY, CDR2 SVGAGI. V was clipped by 4 bases and J by 1 base, with 11 bases between them. CDR3 coding DNA: TGTGCCAGCAGTTGGACACCGGCGAGCAATCAGCCCCAGCATTTT. Translated, it gives CASSWTPASNQPQHF.

This clone occurred a few times. This chain uses TRBV29-1 with TRBJ2-7; D gene ambiguous. CDR3 length: 12 residues. Germline V lookup: CDR1 SQVTM, CDR2 ANQGSEA. V lost 7 bases to trimming and J lost 0 bases, with 10 bases between them. This CDR3 is CSAAPSSYEQYF. CDR3 DNA sequence: TGCAGCGCGGCTCCCAGCTCCTACGAGCAGTACTTC.

This clone appeared a few times. At one of its ends the junction is not consistent with the germline gene, which may arise from a read error. The CDR3 reads CASSEDWTVTYEQYF. Written as DNA, the CDR3 is TGTGCCAGCAGCGAAGATTGGACGGTGACCTACGAGCAGTACTTC. This rearrangement joins TRBV6-1 to TRBJ2-7; no reliable D call. The CDR3 loop spans 15 amino acids. Germline V CDR1 and CDR2: MNHNS, SASEGT.

The chain employs TRBV27 and TRBJ1-2; the D is unclear. CDR3 length: 14 residues. Trimming cost V 2 bases and J 4 bases, with 11 bases left between them. CDR1 and CDR2 from the germline V gene are MNHEY and SMNVEV (reference sequence). This CDR3 is CASSLKDGLYGYTF. CDR3 in DNA: TGTGCCAGCAGTTTAAAAGACGGACTCTATGGCTACACCTTC.

J is TRBJ2-7 and V is TRBV18, with 9 positions matching TRBD2. Germline loops: CDR1 KGHSH, CDR2 LQKENI. The CDR3 totals 14 residues. The ends lost 6 bases at V and 3 bases at J; junction bases unmatched: 6. The chain's CDR3 is CASSSSGTNYEQYF. The DNA of the CDR3 is TGTGCCAGCTCCTCTAGCGGGACTAACTACGAGCAGTACTTC.

Regarding this clone: With only one base between it and a far larger clone, this is likely a read error. The chain couples TRBV7-9 to TRBJ2-5, with 8 nucleotides matching TRBD1. The J call may be wrong; the DNA end is better matched by TRBJ2-7. From germline, CDR1 is SEHNR and CDR2 FQNEAQ (reference sequence). This CDR3 contains 14 residues. CDR3 sequence: CASSLGTGTYEQYF. CDR3 sequence (DNA): TGTGCCAGCAGCTTAGGGACAGGGACCTACGAGCAGTACTTC.

The rearrangement joins TRBV2 to TRBJ2-7; 15 bases map to TRBD2. Germline V gene data show CDR1 as SNHLY and CDR2 as FYNNEI. The CDR3 runs 17 residues. Unmatched junction bases numbered 5, after V lost 5 bases and J lost 0 bases. CDR3 region: CASSSGLAGGSSYEQYF. DNA for the CDR3: TGTGCCAGCAGTTCCGGACTAGCGGGAGGGAGCTCCTACGAGCAGTACTTC.

This clone has a handful of counts. CDR3 sequence: CASSPLRHPARDTEETQYF. In DNA form, the CDR3 reads TGTGCCAGCAGCCCACTCAGACATCCGGCCAGGGACACAGAAGAGACCCAGTACTTC. The chain has TRBV5-6 and TRBJ2-5; weak D call: TRBD1 (6 bases). CDR3 size: 19 residues. Germline CDR1 and CDR2: SGHDT and YYEEEE. Trimming removed 4 bases from V and 3 bases from J, with 28 bases in between.

V is TRBV7-2 and J is TRBJ1-5, with D perhaps TRBD1 (6 bases). V lost 2 bases, J lost 4 bases, and 6 bases lay in between. This CDR3 has 13 residues. Germline V lookup: CDR1 SGHTA, CDR2 FQGNSA. Here the CDR3 DNA reads TGTGCCAGCAGCTTAACAGGGAATCAGCCCCAGCATTTT. Translating gives CASSLTGNQPQHF.

V gene TRBV2 combines with J gene TRBJ2-1, with TRBD1 matching over 9 bases. V shed 7 bases, J shed 9 bases, and the junction held 10 bases outside the gene matches. Per the germline V gene, CDR1 is SNHLY and CDR2 is FYNNEI. The CDR3 is made up of 14 amino acids. CDR3 coding DNA: TGTGCCAGCACTTCCCGGGACAGGGAAGGTGAGCAGTTCTTC. It codes for CASTSRDREGEQFF.

This clone was detected only a few times. A much larger clone lies one base from this, so it may be a read error. The chain employs TRBV7-9 and TRBJ1-2; D gene uncertain. Trimming cost V 5 bases and J 2 bases, with 3 bases left between them. CDR1 and CDR2 from the germline V gene are SEHNR and FQNEAQ (reference sequence). The CDR3 covers 11 residues. The CDR3 spells CASSGNYGYTF. Here the CDR3 DNA reads TGTGCCAGCAGCGGCAACTATGGCTACACCTTC.

This chain joins TRBV6-6 and TRBJ2-7, with 9 bases identical to TRBD2. The CDR3 runs 14 residues. With V trimmed by 5 bases and J by 5 bases, 7 bases remained unmatched. The germline gives CDR1 MNHNY, CDR2 SVGAGI (reference sequence). The CDR3: CASSVLAGDHEQYF. As DNA, the CDR3 is TGTGCCAGCAGTGTGTTAGCGGGAGACCACGAGCAGTACTTC.

This clone has a handful of counts. The rearrangement links TRBV6-5 to TRBJ1-5, with D perhaps TRBD1 (6 bases). V shed 5 bases and J shed 5 bases, with 13 bases lying between them. CDR3 size: 14 residues. CDR1 MNHEY and CDR2 SVGAGI come from the germline V gene. The CDR3 protein is CASSGTMGHQPQHF. The CDR3 nucleotides are TGTGCCAGCAGTGGGACAATGGGCCATCAGCCCCAGCATTTT.

This clone has at least ten counts. The chain couples TRBV7-3 to TRBJ2-1; tentatively, D is TRBD1 (5 bases). The CDR3 runs 15 residues. V gave up 4 bases and J gave up 0 bases, with 10 bases separating them. CDR1 SGHTA and CDR2 FQGTGA come from the germline V gene. The CDR3 DNA follows: TGTGCCAGCAGCTCCAGGGTTAGCTCCTACAATGAGCAGTTCTTC. It translates to CASSSRVSSYNEQFF.

This clone was seen a handful of times. The chain recombines TRBV7-9 with TRBJ2-7, with 9 bases that match TRBD1. The V gene's germline CDR1 is SEHNR and CDR2 FQNEAQ (reference sequence). This CDR3 spans 15 amino acids. Trimming removed 5 bases from V and 3 bases from J; junction bases left unmatched: 8. The DNA of the CDR3 is TGTGCCAGCAGCCTCGGGACAGGGAGGAACTACGAGCAGTACTTC. This encodes CASSLGTGRNYEQYF. Supplemented by reference TRBV7-9 and TRBJ2-7, the full variable domain reads DTGVSQNPRHKITKRGQNVTFRCDPISEHNRLYWYRQTLGQGPEFLTYFQNEAQLEKSRLLSDRFSAERPKGSFSTLEIQRTEQGDSAMYLCASSLGTGRNYEQYFGPGTRLTVT.

The rearrangement links TRBV5-1 to TRBJ2-2, with 13 bases matching TRBD2. The J segment lost 7 bases and the V segment lost 3 bases, leaving 6 bases of the junction unmatched. Germline V lookup: CDR1 SGHRS, CDR2 YFSETQ. The CDR3 loop spans 16 amino acids. CDR3 sequence reads: CASSYTSGRADGELFF. The CDR3 region has the DNA TGCGCCAGCAGCTACACTAGCGGGAGGGCTGACGGGGAGCTGTTTTTT.